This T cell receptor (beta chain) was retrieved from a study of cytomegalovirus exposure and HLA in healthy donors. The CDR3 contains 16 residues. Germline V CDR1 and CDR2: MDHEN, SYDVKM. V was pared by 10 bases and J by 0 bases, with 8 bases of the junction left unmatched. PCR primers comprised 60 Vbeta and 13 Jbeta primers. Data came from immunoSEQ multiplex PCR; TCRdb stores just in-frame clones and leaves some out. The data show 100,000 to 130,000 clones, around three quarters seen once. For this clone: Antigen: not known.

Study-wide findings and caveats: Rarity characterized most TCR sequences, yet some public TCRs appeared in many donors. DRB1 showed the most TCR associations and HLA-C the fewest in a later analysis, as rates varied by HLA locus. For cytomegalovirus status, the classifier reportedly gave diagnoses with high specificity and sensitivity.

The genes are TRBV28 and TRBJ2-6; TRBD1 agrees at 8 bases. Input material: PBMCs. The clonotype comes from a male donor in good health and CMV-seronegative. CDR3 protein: CATWGQERSGANVLTF. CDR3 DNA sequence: TGTGCCACTTGGGGACAGGAACGCTCTGGGGCCAACGTCCTGACTTTC.